This T cell receptor (beta chain) was documented in a study of T cell responses to AZD1222 COVID-19 vaccine. Overall study context: Pooled in the analysis were second doses at about 4 or about 12 weeks.

Here immunoSEQ multiplex PCR was the method, and the copy in TCRdb shows in-frame clones only, minus some. The sample lists 110,000 or so clones; approximately 88% were seen once. The receptor was isolated from an adult in good health. The specimen was peripheral blood, collected on day 0 of AZD1222 vaccination.

This chain's CDR3 is CASSPFANTGELFF. The CDR3 bases are TGTGCCAGCTCACCGTTCGCGAACACCGGGGAGCTGTTTTTT. This sequence joins TRBV18 and TRBJ2-2; D is unclear. V was trimmed by 3 bases and J by 0 bases, leaving 5 bases between them. This CDR3 has 14 residues. Germline V lookup: CDR1 KGHSH, CDR2 LQKENI.